Listed here are 4 T cell receptor beta chains from one sample, sequenced in a study of T cell changes during pregnancy in multiple sclerosis. TCRdb's copy holds only in-frame clones and misses some; the assay was immunoSEQ multiplex PCR. Of about 54,000 clones listed, 91% are singletons. Sequences were derived from peripheral blood, sampled after pregnancy. These TCRs come from a female donor in good health, enrolled as a control in a pregnancy study.

The chain is built from TRBV7-2 and TRBJ2-7; D might be TRBD2 (5 bases). The CDR3 is 15 residues long. The V gene lost 5 bases and the J gene lost 6 bases, with 20 bases spanning the gap. CDR1 SGHTA and CDR2 FQGNSA come from the germline V gene. As DNA, the CDR3 is TGTGCCAGCAGCCCTAGCTCGACCCAGCATCTCGAGCAGTACTTC. Encoded protein: CASSPSSTQHLEQYF.

This clone occurred once. The chain links TRBV7-9 to TRBJ2-5, with D uncertain. CDR3 size: 11 residues. The ends were cut back, 3 bases at V and 5 bases at J, with 4 bases in the middle. Germline V CDR1 and CDR2: SEHNR, FQNEAQ (reference sequence). The CDR3 protein is CASSFPETQYF. The CDR3 bases are TGTGCCAGCAGCTTCCCGGAGACCCAGTACTTC.

The chain links TRBV5-4 to TRBJ1-6; D gene unclear. CDR3 size: 12 residues. Per germline, CDR1 SGHNT and CDR2 YYREEE (reference sequence). Trimming removed 4 bases from V and 9 bases from J, with 8 bases in between. This CDR3 reads CASSLRGSPLHF. DNA of the CDR3: TGTGCCAGCAGCCTCCGGGGTTCACCCCTCCACTTT.

V and J are TRBV7-9 and TRBJ1-4; D may be TRBD1 (5 bases). The CDR3 is made up of 17 amino acids. Germline values: CDR1 SEHNR, CDR2 FQNEAQ (reference sequence). The germline V and J ends were trimmed by 5 bases and 8 bases, with 24 bases remaining between them. The CDR3 here is CASSGGGRDSREEKLFF. The CDR3 DNA sequence: TGTGCCAGCAGCGGGGGGGGAAGAGACTCACGAGAGGAAAAACTGTTTTTT.